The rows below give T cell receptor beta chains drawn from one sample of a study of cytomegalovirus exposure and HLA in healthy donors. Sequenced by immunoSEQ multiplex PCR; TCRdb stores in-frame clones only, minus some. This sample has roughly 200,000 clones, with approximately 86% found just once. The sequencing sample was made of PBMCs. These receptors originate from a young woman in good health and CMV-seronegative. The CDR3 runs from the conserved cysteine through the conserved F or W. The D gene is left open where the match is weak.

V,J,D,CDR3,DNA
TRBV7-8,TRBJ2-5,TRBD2,CASSFLLAGEKETQYF,TGTGCCAGCAGCTTTCTACTAGCGGGAGAGAAAGAGACCCAGTACTTC
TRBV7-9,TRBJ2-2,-,CASSLTAGESTGELFF,TGTGCCAGCAGCTTAACGGCGGGCGAGAGCACCGGGGAGCTGTTTTTT
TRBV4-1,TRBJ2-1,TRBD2,CASSQMAWRVTSGRREQFF,TGCGCCAGCAGCCAAATGGCTTGGCGGGTGACTAGCGGGAGGCGTGAGCAGTTCTTC
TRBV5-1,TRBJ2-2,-,CASRMMDSTAGELFF,TGCGCCAGCAGGATGATGGACAGTACCGCCGGGGAGCTGTTTTTT
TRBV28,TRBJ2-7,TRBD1,CASSSWGTGLPIYEQYF,TGTGCCAGCAGTTCCTGGGGGACAGGTCTCCCCATCTACGAGCAGTACTTC
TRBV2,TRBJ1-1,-,CASSGQGWNTEAFF,TGTGCCAGCAGTGGGCAGGGTTGGAACACTGAAGCTTTCTTT
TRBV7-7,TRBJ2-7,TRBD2,CASSPTPGLAPYEQYF,TGTGCTAGCAGCCCGACGCCGGGACTAGCGCCTTACGAGCAGTACTTC
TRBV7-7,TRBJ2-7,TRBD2,CASSLAGRNEQYF,TGTGCTAGCAGCTTAGCGGGGCGAAACGAGCAGTACTTC
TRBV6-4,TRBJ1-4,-,CASSEPRGGKWEKLFF,TGTGCCAGCAGTGAACCGCGGGGGGGGAAGTGGGAAAAACTGTTTTTT
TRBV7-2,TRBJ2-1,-,CASSFTSAYNEQFF,TGTGCCAGCAGCTTCACAAGTGCCTACAATGAGCAGTTCTTC
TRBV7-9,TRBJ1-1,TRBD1,CASSLGPFWEDRVDEAFF,TGTGCCAGCAGCTTAGGACCCTTCTGGGAGGACAGGGTGGATGAAGCTTTCTTT
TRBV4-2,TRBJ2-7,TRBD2,CASSQSLRLAGLSYEQYF,TGTGCCAGCAGCCAATCGCTCCGGCTAGCGGGTCTATCCTACGAGCAGTACTTC
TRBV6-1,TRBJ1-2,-,CASSEWTANYGYTF,TGTGCCAGCAGTGAATGGACAGCCAACTATGGCTACACCTTC
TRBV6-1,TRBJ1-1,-,CASSARGDTEAFF,TGTGCCAGCAGTGCCAGGGGAGACACTGAAGCTTTCTTT
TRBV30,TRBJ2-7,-,CASSGFGDRRRNYEQYF,TGTGCCTCCTCTGGATTTGGAGACAGACGACGAAACTACGAGCAGTACTTC
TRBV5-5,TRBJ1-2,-,CASSFGAAQGYGYTF,TGTGCCAGCAGCTTTGGGGCCGCCCAGGGCTATGGCTACACCTTC
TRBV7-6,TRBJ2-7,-,CASSSVAGGNEQYF,TGTGCCAGCAGCTCCGTCGCAGGAGGAAACGAGCAGTACTTC